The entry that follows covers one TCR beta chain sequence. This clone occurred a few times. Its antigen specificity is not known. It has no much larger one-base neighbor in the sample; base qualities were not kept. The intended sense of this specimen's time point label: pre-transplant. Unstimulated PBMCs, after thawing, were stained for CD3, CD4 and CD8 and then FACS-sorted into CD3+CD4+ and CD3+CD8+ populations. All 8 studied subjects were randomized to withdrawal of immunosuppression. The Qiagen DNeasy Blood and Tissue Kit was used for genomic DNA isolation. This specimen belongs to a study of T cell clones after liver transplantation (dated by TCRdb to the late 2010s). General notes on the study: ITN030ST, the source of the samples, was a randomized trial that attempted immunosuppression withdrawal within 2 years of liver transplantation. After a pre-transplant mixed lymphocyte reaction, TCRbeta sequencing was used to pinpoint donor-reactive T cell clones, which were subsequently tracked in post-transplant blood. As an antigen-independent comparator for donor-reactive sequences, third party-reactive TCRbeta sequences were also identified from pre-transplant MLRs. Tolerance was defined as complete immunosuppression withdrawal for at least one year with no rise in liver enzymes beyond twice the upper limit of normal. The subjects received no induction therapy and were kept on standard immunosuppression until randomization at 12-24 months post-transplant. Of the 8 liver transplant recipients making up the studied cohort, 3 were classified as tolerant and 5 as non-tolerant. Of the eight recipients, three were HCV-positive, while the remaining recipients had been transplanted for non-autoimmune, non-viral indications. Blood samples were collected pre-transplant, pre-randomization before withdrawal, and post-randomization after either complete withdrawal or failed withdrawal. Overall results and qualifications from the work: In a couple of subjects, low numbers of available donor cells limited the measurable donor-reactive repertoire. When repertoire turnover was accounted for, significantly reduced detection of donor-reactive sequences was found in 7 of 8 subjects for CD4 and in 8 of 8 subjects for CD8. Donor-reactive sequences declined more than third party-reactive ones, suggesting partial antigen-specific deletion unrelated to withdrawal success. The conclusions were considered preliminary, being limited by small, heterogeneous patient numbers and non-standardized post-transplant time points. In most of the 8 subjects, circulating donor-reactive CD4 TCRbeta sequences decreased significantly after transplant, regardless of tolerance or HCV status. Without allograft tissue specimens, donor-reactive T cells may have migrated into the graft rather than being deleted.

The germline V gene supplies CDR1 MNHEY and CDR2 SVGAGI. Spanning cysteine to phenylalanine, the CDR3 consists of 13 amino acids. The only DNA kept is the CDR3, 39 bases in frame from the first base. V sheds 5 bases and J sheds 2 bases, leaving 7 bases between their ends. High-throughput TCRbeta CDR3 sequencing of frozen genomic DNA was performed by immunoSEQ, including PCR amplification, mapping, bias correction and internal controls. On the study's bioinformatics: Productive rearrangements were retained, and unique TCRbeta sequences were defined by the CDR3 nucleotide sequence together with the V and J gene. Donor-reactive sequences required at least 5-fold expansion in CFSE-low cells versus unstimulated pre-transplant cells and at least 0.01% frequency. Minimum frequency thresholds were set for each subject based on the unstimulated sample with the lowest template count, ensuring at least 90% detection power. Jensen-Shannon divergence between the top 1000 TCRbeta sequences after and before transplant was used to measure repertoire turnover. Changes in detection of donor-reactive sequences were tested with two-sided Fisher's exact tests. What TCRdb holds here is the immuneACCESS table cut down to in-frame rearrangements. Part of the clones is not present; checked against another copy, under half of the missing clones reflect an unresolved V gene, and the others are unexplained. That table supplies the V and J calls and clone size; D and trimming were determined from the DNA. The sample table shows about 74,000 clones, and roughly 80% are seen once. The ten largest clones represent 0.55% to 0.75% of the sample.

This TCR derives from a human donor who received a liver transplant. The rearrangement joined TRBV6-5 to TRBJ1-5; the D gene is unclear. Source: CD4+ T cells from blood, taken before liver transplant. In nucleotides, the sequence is TGTGCCAGCAGTATGAGGGGCAATCAGCCCCAGCATTTT. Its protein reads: CASSMRGNQPQHF.